This T cell receptor (beta chain) was found in a study of shared clonotypes between healthy human individuals. Regarding the study as a whole: Investigators collected only blood, and repertoires in tissues likely differ.

Libraries were prepared by immunoSEQ multiplex PCR; TCRdb keeps only in-frame clonotypes and omits some of them. The sample has about 79,000 clones; 60% to 70% are singletons. This clone came up a few times. Its antigen remains unknown. V was pared by 5 bases and J by 5 bases, with 12 bases of the junction left unmatched. Per germline, CDR1 SGHAT and CDR2 FQNNGV. This CDR3 has 16 amino acids. The source of this sequence is a young man in good health. Sequenced input: memory CD8+ T cells sorted from blood. Subset denoted: CD45RO+ cells pooled with CCR7-negative TemRA cells. The rearrangement joins TRBV11-2 to TRBJ2-5; the match to TRBD1 covers 9 bases. CDR3 bases: TGTGCCAGCAGCGCCACCGGGACAGGGCGGATGGAGACCCAGTACTTC. Translated, it gives CASSATGTGRMETQYF.